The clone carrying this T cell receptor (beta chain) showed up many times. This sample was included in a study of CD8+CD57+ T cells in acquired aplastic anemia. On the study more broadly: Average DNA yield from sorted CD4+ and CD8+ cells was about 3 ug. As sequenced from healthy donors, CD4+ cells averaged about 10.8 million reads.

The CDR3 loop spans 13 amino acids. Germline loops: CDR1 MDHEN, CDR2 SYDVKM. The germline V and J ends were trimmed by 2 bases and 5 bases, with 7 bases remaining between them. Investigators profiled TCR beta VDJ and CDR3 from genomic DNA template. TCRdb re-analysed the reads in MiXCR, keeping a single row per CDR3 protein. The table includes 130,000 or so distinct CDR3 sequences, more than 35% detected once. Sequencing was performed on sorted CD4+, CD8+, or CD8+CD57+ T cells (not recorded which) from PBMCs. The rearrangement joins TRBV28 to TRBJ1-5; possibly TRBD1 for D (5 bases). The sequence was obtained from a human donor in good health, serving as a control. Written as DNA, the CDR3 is TGTGCCAGCAGTTTAGCAGGGTATCAGCCCCAGCATTTT. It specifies CASSLAGYQPQHF.